The 27 T cell receptor beta chains in this list originate from one sample, sequenced in a study of blood T cell repertoires in COVID-19. Profiling relied on immunoSEQ multiplex PCR, and the TCRdb table lists in-frame clones only, not all of them. Of about half a million clones in the sample, approximately 85% were seen once. Sample: peripheral blood. Source of these receptors: a human donor in a cohort sampled during active COVID-19.

V usage is TRBV9 and J usage is TRBJ2-3, with 11 bases identical to TRBD2. The J segment lost 4 bases and the V segment lost 0 bases, leaving 4 bases of the junction unmatched. The CDR3 runs to 16 residues. Germline V gene sequence: CDR1 SGDLS, CDR2 YYNGEE. The CDR3 nucleotides read TGTGCCAGCAGCGTAGCTACGACTAGCGGGGCAGATACGCAGTATTTT. Translated: CASSVATTSGADTQYF. Drawing the rest from reference TRBV9 and TRBJ2-3, the complete variable domain is DSGVTQTPKHLITATGQRVTLRCSPRSGDLSVYWYQQSLDQGLQFLIQYYNGEERAKGNILERFSAQQFPDLHSELNLSSLELGDSALYFCASSVATTSGADTQYFGPGTRLTVL.

The J gene is TRBJ1-1, the V gene TRBV7-9; 7 bases agree with TRBD1. V gave up 5 bases and J gave up 7 bases; unmatched junction bases: 7. Germline V gene data show CDR1 as SEHNR and CDR2 as FQNEAQ (reference sequence). CDR3 length: 13 residues. CDR3 coding DNA: TGTGCCAGCAGCCGAGGACAGGCGGATGAAGCTTTCTTT. Its protein product is CASSRGQADEAFF.

The chain combines TRBV6-5 with TRBJ1-6; 7 bases are shared with TRBD1. With 1 base clipped from V and 6 bases from J, the junction kept 6 bases outside the gene matches. Germline V gene sequence: CDR1 MNHEY, CDR2 SVGAGI. This CDR3 is 16 amino acids long. DNA of the CDR3: TGTGCCAGCAGTTACTTCGCGCAGGGGGGTAATTCACCCCTCCACTTT. This gives the protein CASSYFAQGGNSPLHF.

The CDR3 sequence is CASSLDLAGGTEAFF. The CDR3, as DNA: TGTGCCAGCAGCTTAGACTTGGCAGGGGGAACTGAAGCTTTCTTT. The rearrangement links TRBV7-9 to TRBJ1-1; 7 bases map to TRBD1. Germline CDR1 SEHNR, CDR2 FQNEAQ (reference sequence). V shed 1 base and J 5 bases; nucleotides not matched to a gene: 7. This CDR3 has 15 residues.

The V and J genes are TRBV19 and TRBJ2-7; 8 bases are shared with TRBD1. Germline values: CDR1 LNHDA, CDR2 SQIVND (reference sequence). V was clipped by 10 bases and J by 1 base; unmatched bases: 9. The CDR3 runs 14 residues. The DNA of the CDR3 is TGTGCCACCCGCGGCCAGGGGGCATCCTACGAGCAGTACTTC. Its translation is CATRGQGASYEQYF.

The chain joins TRBV3-1 (or the pseudogene TRBV3-2) to TRBJ2-2; TRBD2 agrees at 10 bases. Germline lookup yields CDR1 LGHDT and CDR2 YNNKEL (reference sequence). The V gene end was trimmed by 5 bases and the J gene end by 4 bases; junction bases not matched to a gene: 10. The CDR3 loop spans 17 amino acids. Here the CDR3 DNA reads TGTGCCAGCAGCGAGGGAGCGGGAGGGCCGATCACCGGGGAGCTGTTTTTT. This translates into CASSEGAGGPITGELFF.

The rearrangement uses TRBV27 and TRBJ1-6; 10 bases match TRBD1. The J segment lost 5 bases and the V segment lost 3 bases, leaving 10 bases of the junction unmatched. The CDR3 is 18 residues long. Germline lookup yields CDR1 MNHEY and CDR2 SMNVEV (reference sequence). CDR3 nucleotides: TGTGCCAGCAGTTTTTCCTTTTTTGGGACAGGGGATAATTCACCCCTCCACTTT. Translation: CASSFSFFGTGDNSPLHF.

The chain combines TRBV7-9 with TRBJ2-7; D uncertain. In germline, CDR1 is SEHNR, CDR2 FQNEAQ (reference sequence). V lost 1 base and J lost 0, with 7 bases in between. The CDR3 is 14 residues long. CDR3 nucleotides: TGTGCCAGCAGCTTAGGCGGCCTCTCCTACGAGCAGTACTTC. It yields the protein CASSLGGLSYEQYF.

V usage is TRBV20-1 and J usage is TRBJ1-1, with unresolved D. Per germline, CDR1 DFQATT and CDR2 SNEGSKA (reference sequence). The CDR3 length is 11 residues. V was trimmed by 3 bases and J by 3 bases, leaving 5 bases between them. The CDR3, as DNA: TGCAGTGCTAGGGAGCACACTGAAGCTTTCTTT. It encodes CSAREHTEAFF.

The chain couples TRBV4-2 to TRBJ1-2; D unresolved. The V end lost 4 bases, the J end lost 0 bases, and 18 bases lay between the germline ends. The CDR3 is made up of 17 amino acids. CDR1 is LGHNA, CDR2 YNFKEQ, per germline. CDR3 sequence: CASSRGELTTSNYGYTF. Here the CDR3 DNA reads TGTGCCAGCAGCCGAGGAGAGTTAACTACATCTAACTATGGCTACACCTTC.

The genes are TRBV6-5 and TRBJ1-3; no reliable D call. This CDR3 contains 15 residues. V was pared by 5 bases and J by 4 bases, with 15 bases between. In germline, CDR1 is MNHEY, CDR2 SVGAGI. The CDR3 is CASSLRDSPGNTIYF. The CDR3 region has the DNA TGTGCCAGCAGTCTACGAGACTCCCCGGGAAACACCATATATTTT.

A note on this clone: Other DNA sequences in this specimen translate into the identical CDR3. CDR3 DNA sequence: TGTGCCAGCAGTTTATTACGCAGGAACACTGAAGCTTTCTTT. It specifies CASSLLRRNTEAFF. This chain connects TRBV28 to TRBJ1-1, with no clear D. V was cut by 1 base and J by 1 base, with 7 bases left in between. The CDR3 loop spans 14 amino acids. Germline V gene sequence: CDR1 MDHEN, CDR2 SYDVKM.

The CDR3: CASSLPGQGLGETQYF. Here the CDR3 DNA reads TGTGCCAGCAGCTTGCCAGGCCAGGGGTTGGGGGAGACCCAGTACTTC. The chain employs TRBV5-8 and TRBJ2-5; the D gene is possibly TRBD1 (6 bases). The CDR3 sequence is 16 residues long. CDR1 is SGHTS, CDR2 YDEGEE, per germline. V shed 1 base and J shed 5 bases, with 18 bases lying between them.

The chain links TRBV27 to TRBJ1-6; TRBD1 matches 9 bases. CDR3 length: 15 residues. Trimming cost V 3 bases and J 7 bases; bases outside gene matches: 4. Germline-derived CDR1 and CDR2 are MNHEY and SMNVEV (reference sequence). CDR3 region: CASSLRDRANSPLHF. The DNA of the CDR3 is TGTGCCAGCAGTTTGCGGGACAGGGCAAATTCACCCCTCCACTTT.

In this sample, this clone turned up once. The CDR3 loop is CASSQRGDLGYEQYF. CDR3 in DNA: TGTGCCAGCAGCCAAAGGGGTGACTTGGGCTACGAGCAGTACTTC. The genes are TRBV3-1 (or the pseudogene TRBV3-2) and TRBJ2-7, with D perhaps matching TRBD1 (5 bases). This CDR3 contains 15 residues. Germline values: CDR1 LGHDT, CDR2 YNNKEL (reference sequence). V shed 2 bases and J shed 3 bases, with 14 bases lying between them.

The chain links TRBV6-6 to TRBJ2-7, with unresolved D. Germline lookup yields CDR1 MNHNY and CDR2 SVGAGI (reference sequence). The CDR3 is 15 amino acids. The germline V and J ends were trimmed by 7 bases and 5 bases, with 21 bases remaining between them. In DNA form, the CDR3 reads TGTGCCAGCACTCAACCTCCCCCACCAGGCGACGAGCAGTACTTC. Translated, it gives CASTQPPPPGDEQYF.

V usage is TRBV19 and J usage is TRBJ2-1; TRBD1 might be the D (5 bases). Per germline, CDR1 LNHDA and CDR2 SQIVND (reference sequence). The CDR3 is made up of 13 amino acids. V lost 5 bases and J lost 6, with 11 bases in between. DNA for the CDR3: TGTGCCAGTAGTCCGGACACGCCCAATGAGCAGTTCTTC. This encodes CASSPDTPNEQFF.

The V call is TRBV28, the J call TRBJ2-7; TRBD2 might be the D (5 bases). This CDR3 is 12 amino acids long. Per germline, CDR1 MDHEN and CDR2 SYDVKM. The germline V and J ends were trimmed by 7 bases and 0 bases, with 7 bases remaining between them. The CDR3 spells CASIGNSYEQYF. The DNA for the CDR3 is TGTGCCAGCATCGGGAACTCCTACGAGCAGTACTTC.

V is TRBV6-5 and J is TRBJ2-4; 13 bases are a match to TRBD2. This CDR3 has 15 amino acids. Per the germline V gene, CDR1 is MNHEY and CDR2 is SVGAGI. J gave up 4 bases and V 6 bases, and 3 bases lay outside the gene matches. CDR3 nucleotides: TGTGCCAGCAGGGGGACTAGCGGGACTAAAAACATTCAGTACTTC. Residues: CASRGTSGTKNIQYF.

The sample holds one count of this clone. The rearrangement uses TRBV15 and TRBJ1-5; D not resolved. Germline-derived CDR1 and CDR2 are LNHNV and YYDKDF (reference sequence). Trimming stripped 2 bases from V and 0 bases from J, with 5 bases between. This CDR3 has 14 amino acids. The CDR3 here is CATSRQYSNQPQHF. Here the CDR3 DNA reads TGTGCCACCAGCAGACAGTATAGCAATCAGCCCCAGCATTTT.

This clone showed up just once. The chain joins TRBV4-2 to TRBJ2-2, with TRBD2 matching 9 bases. The germline V gene has CDR1 LGHNA and CDR2 YNFKEQ. V gave up 6 bases and J gave up 5 bases; unmatched junction bases: 4. This CDR3 spans 14 amino acids. The CDR3 reads CASRESGRTGELFF. The DNA for the CDR3 is TGTGCCAGCAGGGAAAGCGGGAGGACCGGGGAGCTGTTTTTT.

This sequence joins TRBV5-4 and TRBJ2-3; 12 nucleotides match TRBD2. V was clipped by 4 bases and J by 5 bases; unmatched bases: 8. CDR3 size: 16 residues. Germline V gene data show CDR1 as SGHNT and CDR2 as YYREEE (reference sequence). The CDR3 DNA reads TGTGCCAGCAGCCCACGACTAGCGGGAGAGAGAGATACGCAGTATTTT. It codes for CASSPRLAGERDTQYF.

This sequence joins TRBV11-3 and TRBJ2-5; D unclear. The CDR3 is made up of 11 amino acids. Germline V lookup: CDR1 SGHNT, CDR2 YENEEA. The V end was cut by 1 base, the J end by 7 bases, with 4 bases between. CDR3 loop: CASSLGGTQYF. In nucleotides, the CDR3 is TGTGCCAGCAGCTTAGGAGGGACCCAGTACTTC.

V usage is TRBV19 and J usage is TRBJ2-2; D is unclear. Germline lookup yields CDR1 LNHDA and CDR2 SQIVND (reference sequence). Between the trimmed V and J ends, which lost 4 bases and 6 bases, there was a span of 12 bases. This CDR3 is built from 14 residues. CDR3 coding DNA: TGTGCCAGTAGTAGCCGGTGGAGTTCCGGGGAGCTGTTTTTT. This sequence encodes CASSSRWSSGELFF.

The J gene is TRBJ2-7, the V gene TRBV7-2, with 11 bases that match TRBD2. V dropped 5 bases and J dropped 6; count of bases not matched to a gene: 15. This CDR3 is 17 amino acids long. CDR1 SGHTA and CDR2 FQGNSA come from the germline V gene. DNA of the CDR3: TGTGCCAGCAGCCCTACCATAATAGCGGGAGGGGTCTCCGAGCAGTACTTC. It yields the protein CASSPTIIAGGVSEQYF.

The genes are TRBV5-1 and TRBJ2-1, with D possibly matching TRBD1 (5 bases). V lost 4 bases and J lost 2, with 13 bases in between. This CDR3 has 15 residues. Per the germline V gene, CDR1 is SGHRS and CDR2 is YFSETQ. The CDR3 nucleotides are TGCGCCAGCAGCGGATGGGCAGGGACCTACAATGAGCAGTTCTTC. Encoded protein: CASSGWAGTYNEQFF.

The rearrangement uses TRBV21-1 and TRBJ1-2. TRBV21-1 counts as a pseudogene. This CDR3 spans 13 amino acids. The CDR3 DNA is TGTGCCAGCAGCAAGGGACTATCATATGGCTACACCTTC. Translated: CASSKGLSYGYTF.